This record looks at one T cell receptor (beta chain) sequence and its context. Antigen: not known. This record belongs to a study of early T cells in non-severe SARS-CoV-2 infection. Study as a whole: Chains from this unsorted whole-blood bulk RNA could not be paired.

Individual cDNA molecules each received unique molecular identifiers attached to them. MiXCR, applied by TCRdb to the 5' RACE reads, yields one record per CDR3 protein. The data show over 90,000 distinct CDR3 sequences, with roughly 12% seen just once and roughly 4.5% held by the top ten. The study, taken as a whole, reports: VDJdb-based matching was biased toward anti-spike CD8 responses and missed private and CD4 specificities.

The origin of this receptor is an adult who was a healthcare worker with PCR-confirmed SARS-CoV-2 infection or an uninfected control (not recorded which). This specimen consisted of whole blood, obtained at baseline.

The chain's CDR3 is CASSETGTNYEQYF. The CDR3 coding sequence is TGTGCCAGCAGCGAAACGGGGACAAACTACGAGCAGTACTTC. The chain recombines TRBV21-1 with TRBJ2-7; the D segment call TRBD1 is taken from the table without a DNA check. TRBV21-1 is flagged as a pseudogene. The length of the CDR3 is 14 residues.